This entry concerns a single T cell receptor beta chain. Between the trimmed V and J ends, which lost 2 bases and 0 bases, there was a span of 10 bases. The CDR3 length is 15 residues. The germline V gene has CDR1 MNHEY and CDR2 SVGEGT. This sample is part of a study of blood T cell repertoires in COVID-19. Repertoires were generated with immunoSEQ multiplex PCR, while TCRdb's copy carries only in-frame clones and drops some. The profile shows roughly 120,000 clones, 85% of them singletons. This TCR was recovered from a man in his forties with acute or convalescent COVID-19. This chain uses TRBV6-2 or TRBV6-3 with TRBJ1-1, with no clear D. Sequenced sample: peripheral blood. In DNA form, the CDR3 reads TGTGCCAGCAGTTACGGAGGACGTATGAACACTGAAGCTTTCTTT. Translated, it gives CASSYGGRMNTEAFF.